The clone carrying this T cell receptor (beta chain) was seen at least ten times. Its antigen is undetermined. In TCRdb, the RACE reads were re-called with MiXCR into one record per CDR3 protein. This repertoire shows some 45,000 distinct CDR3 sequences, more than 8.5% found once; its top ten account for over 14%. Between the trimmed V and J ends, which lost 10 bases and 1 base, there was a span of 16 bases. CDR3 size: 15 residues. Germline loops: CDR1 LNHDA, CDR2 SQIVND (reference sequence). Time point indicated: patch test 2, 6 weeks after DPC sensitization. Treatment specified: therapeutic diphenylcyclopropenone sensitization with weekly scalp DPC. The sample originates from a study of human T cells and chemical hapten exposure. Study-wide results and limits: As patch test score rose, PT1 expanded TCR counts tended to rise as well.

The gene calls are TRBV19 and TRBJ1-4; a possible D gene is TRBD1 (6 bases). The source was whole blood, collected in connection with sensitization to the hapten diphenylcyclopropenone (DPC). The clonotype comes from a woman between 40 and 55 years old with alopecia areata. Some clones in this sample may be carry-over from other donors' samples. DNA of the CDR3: TGTGCCACCGGTGGTCAGGGGTTAACTAATGAAAAACTGTTTTTT. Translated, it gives CATGGQGLTNEKLFF.